The next 29 T cell receptor beta chains were all read from a single sample in a study of cytomegalovirus exposure and HLA in healthy donors listed by TCRdb under 2017. The library was made by the immunoSEQ multiplex PCR assay. For the multiplex PCR, a mixture combining 60 forward primers for TCR Vbeta segments and 13 reverse primers for TCR Jbeta segments was used. This is the immuneACCESS table as TCRdb keeps it, with only in-frame sequences that have V and J called. A part of the clones is gone; compared with another copy, unresolved V genes explain less than half, and the rest is unexplained. This sample has around 100,000 clones in its table, and approximately 64% of those were observed once. The leading ten clones occupy around 3.5% of the sample. The sample taken for sequencing was PBMCs. The receptors stem from a woman aged 45-65 years in good health and CMV-seronegative.

Only one count was recorded for this clone. The chain links TRBV27 to TRBJ1-3; 7 positions match TRBD1. This CDR3 contains 15 residues. Per germline, CDR1 MNHEY and CDR2 SMNVEV (reference sequence). Losses at the gene ends were 6 bases for V and 2 bases for J; bases not matched to a gene: 7. CDR3 in amino acids: CASRTTTGPGNTIYF. In nucleotides, the CDR3 is TGTGCCAGCAGAACTACGACAGGGCCTGGAAACACCATATATTTT.

The CDR3 spells CASGSTGVGEQYF. Written as DNA, the CDR3 is TGTGCTAGTGGTTCAACAGGTGTGGGCGAGCAGTACTTC. The J gene is TRBJ2-7, the V gene TRBV12-5, with TRBD1 as a possible D gene (5 bases). The CDR3 sequence is 13 residues long. Germline V CDR1 and CDR2: LGHNT, FRNRAP. V dropped 4 bases and J dropped 6 bases, with 13 bases sitting between them.

Only one count was recorded for this clone. The chain recombines TRBV5-1 with TRBJ2-5; TRBD2 matches at 7 bases. V shed 3 bases and J 0 bases; nucleotides not matched to a gene: 5. The CDR3 runs 15 residues. CDR1 and CDR2 (germline): SGHRS, YFSETQ. The CDR3: CASSWTRGNQETQYF. CDR3 DNA sequence: TGCGCCAGCAGCTGGACTAGGGGAAACCAAGAGACCCAGTACTTC. Variable domain in full (rest from reference TRBV5-1 and TRBJ2-5): KAGVTQTPRYLIKTRGQQVTLSCSPISGHRSVSWYQQTPGQGLQFLFEYFSETQRNKGNFPGRFSGRQFSNSRSEMNVSTLELGDSALYLCASSWTRGNQETQYFGPGTRLLVL.

The rearrangement links TRBV7-9 to TRBJ2-5; 9 nucleotides line up with TRBD1. In germline, CDR1 is SEHNR, CDR2 FQNEAQ (reference sequence). The CDR3 runs to 14 residues. Trimming cost V 4 bases and J 5 bases; bases outside gene matches: 5. This CDR3 reads CASSWGTGRETQYF. The CDR3 coding sequence is TGTGCCAGCAGCTGGGGGACAGGGAGGGAGACCCAGTACTTC.

This clone was found a few times. The CDR3 region is CASGLFQVAEAFF. The CDR3 nucleotides are TGTGCTAGTGGTTTGTTCCAAGTAGCTGAAGCTTTCTTT. The chain uses TRBV12-5 and TRBJ1-1; D is uncertain. The CDR3 consists of 13 residues. Trimming took 2 bases from V and 6 from J, leaving 10 bases between them. From germline, CDR1 is LGHNT and CDR2 FRNRAP.

The chain uses TRBV5-1 and TRBJ2-7, with a tentative D call TRBD1 (8 bases). The V and J ends lost 2 bases and 3 bases respectively, with 18 bases between them. This CDR3 has 16 amino acids. CDR1 is SGHRS and CDR2 is YFSETQ in the germline V gene. This CDR3 reads CASSLYFTGGDYEQYF. In DNA form, the CDR3 reads TGCGCCAGCAGCTTATATTTCACAGGGGGGGACTACGAGCAGTACTTC.

The rearrangement joins TRBV7-8 to TRBJ2-7, with 8 bases identical to TRBD2. The CDR3 extends over 15 amino acids. The V gene's germline CDR1 is SGHVS and CDR2 FQNEAQ. With V trimmed by 5 bases and J by 0 bases, 6 bases remained unmatched. CDR3 nucleotide sequence: TGTGCCAGCAGCCCAGAAGCGGGAGCCTCCTACGAGCAGTACTTC. This encodes CASSPEAGASYEQYF.

Worth noting for this clone: Different DNA sequences within this sample yield the same CDR3. The chain couples TRBV12-5 to TRBJ2-1; 9 nucleotides match TRBD1. CDR3 length: 14 residues. J was trimmed by 2 bases and V by 6 bases; bases with no gene match: 2. CDR1 is LGHNT and CDR2 is FRNRAP in the germline V gene. CDR3 sequence: CASGGDRAYNEQFF. The CDR3 DNA reads as TGTGCTAGTGGGGGGGACAGGGCCTACAATGAGCAGTTCTTC. Supplemented by reference TRBV12-5 and TRBJ2-1, the full variable domain reads DARVTQTPRHKVTEMGQEVTMRCQPILGHNTVFWYRQTMMQGLELLAYFRNRAPLDDSGMPKDRFSAEMPDATLATLKIQPSEPRDSAVYFCASGGDRAYNEQFFGPGTRLTVL.

The rearrangement links TRBV9 to TRBJ2-3; 8 bases match TRBD2. The CDR3 contains 16 residues. In germline, CDR1 is SGDLS, CDR2 YYNGEE. After removal of 0 bases from V and 3 bases from J, the junction contained 6 bases not matched to a gene. The CDR3: CASSVDGAGGTDTQYF. The CDR3 bases are TGTGCCAGCAGCGTAGACGGGGCGGGAGGAACAGATACGCAGTATTTT.

The chain has TRBV19 and TRBJ2-1, with a tentative D call TRBD2 (5 bases). The CDR3 runs 20 residues. Germline values: CDR1 LNHDA, CDR2 SQIVND (reference sequence). V lost 5 bases to trimming and J lost 0 bases, with 26 bases between them. CDR3 in DNA: TGTGCCAGTAGTTTCTCATCCCCCAGCATAGCGAGAAGCTCCTACAATGAGCAGTTCTTC. It codes for CASSFSSPSIARSSYNEQFF.

This chain uses TRBV18 with TRBJ1-1; D gene uncertain. The CDR3 has 15 residues. V lost 3 bases, J lost 0 bases, and 11 bases lay in between. Looked up from germline, CDR1 is KGHSH and CDR2 is LQKENI. In DNA form, the CDR3 reads TGTGCCAGCTCACCCGGGTATGGGTTGAACACTGAAGCTTTCTTT. Translation gives CASSPGYGLNTEAFF.

The chain joins TRBV27 to TRBJ1-6; a possible D gene is TRBD1 (6 bases). CDR3 length: 19 amino acids. V was shortened by 6 bases and J by 1 base, with 22 bases between the two germline ends. The germline CDR1 and CDR2 sequences are MNHEY and SMNVEV (reference sequence). CDR3 protein: CASSTNLGAGASYNSPLHF. The CDR3 DNA sequence: TGTGCCAGCAGCACAAACCTTGGGGCAGGGGCTTCCTATAATTCACCCCTCCACTTT.

This sequence joins TRBV7-9 and TRBJ2-5; 7 nucleotides line up with TRBD2. The J call is in doubt because the DNA end fits TRBJ2-7 better. The V gene's germline CDR1 is SEHNR and CDR2 FQNEAQ (reference sequence). The CDR3 spans 15 residues. CDR3 sequence: CASSLAQPSGYEQYF. CDR3 bases: TGTGCCAGCAGCTTAGCGCAACCTAGCGGCTACGAGCAGTACTTC.

This clone appeared a few times. The rearrangement joins TRBV7-2 to TRBJ2-4; 7 nucleotides line up with TRBD1. The junction had 2 bases not matched to a gene; V was cut back by 0 bases and J by 6 bases. This CDR3 region has 14 residues. Germline assignment: CDR1 SGHTA and CDR2 FQGNSA. The chain's CDR3 is CASSLAGGRNIQYF. DNA of the CDR3: TGTGCCAGCAGCTTAGCAGGGGGCCGAAACATTCAGTACTTC.

This clone was observed once. This rearrangement joins TRBV5-1 to TRBJ2-1; 10 bases match TRBD2. This CDR3 has 15 residues. Trimming removed 4 bases from V and 7 bases from J; junction bases left unmatched: 8. CDR1 is SGHRS, CDR2 YFSETQ, per germline. CDR3 DNA: TGCGCCAGCAGCAAGCTAGCGGGAGACGGAAATGAGCAGTTCTTC. As protein: CASSKLAGDGNEQFF.

The V and J genes are TRBV6-6 and TRBJ2-3, with TRBD2 identical over 11 bases. CDR1 MNHNY and CDR2 SVGAGI come from the germline V gene (reference sequence). The V gene end was trimmed by 4 bases and the J gene end by 3 bases; junction bases not matched to a gene: 3. The CDR3 spans 15 residues. CDR3 region: CASSSRTSGTDTQYF. CDR3 bases: TGTGCCAGCAGTTCGAGGACTAGCGGGACAGATACGCAGTATTTT.

J is TRBJ2-1 and V is TRBV5-1; possibly TRBD2 for D (7 bases). The V end lost 4 bases, the J end lost 7 bases, and 18 bases lay between the germline ends. From germline, CDR1 is SGHRS and CDR2 YFSETQ. The CDR3 loop spans 15 amino acids. The CDR3 coding sequence is TGCGCCAGCAGCCCGTCGGGGGGCGTGACAAATGAGCAGTTCTTC. This translates into CASSPSGGVTNEQFF.

This clone has just a few counts. The V and J genes are TRBV5-6 and TRBJ1-6; 10 positions agree with TRBD1. This CDR3 contains 14 residues. Germline assignment: CDR1 SGHDT and CDR2 YYEEEE. V was pared by 3 bases and J by 7 bases, with 1 base of the junction left unmatched. CDR3 protein: CASSSGQGNSPLHF. For the CDR3, the DNA is TGTGCCAGCAGCTCGGGACAGGGGAATTCACCCCTCCACTTT.

This clone was counted only a few times. The CDR3 here is CASSLATGTVNQPQHF. The CDR3 DNA sequence: TGTGCCAGCAGCTTAGCAACCGGGACAGTTAATCAGCCCCAGCATTTT. The chain combines TRBV7-8 with TRBJ1-5; TRBD1 matches at 7 bases. Germline V gene data show CDR1 as SGHVS and CDR2 as FQNEAQ. V was clipped by 0 bases and J by 4 bases; unmatched bases: 6. The length of the CDR3 is 16 residues.

V and J are TRBV11-2 and TRBJ2-7; 8 nucleotides line up with TRBD1. Germline lookup yields CDR1 SGHAT and CDR2 FQNNGV. The CDR3 spans 15 residues. V was pared by 5 bases and J by 5 bases, with 11 bases of the junction left unmatched. CDR3 amino acids: CASSPSQGAWNEQYF. The CDR3, as DNA: TGTGCCAGCAGCCCGTCTCAGGGGGCGTGGAACGAGCAGTACTTC.

This rearrangement joins TRBV7-9 to TRBJ2-1, with 8 bases fitting TRBD2. With V trimmed by 1 base and J by 7 bases, 6 bases remained unmatched. The CDR3 consists of 15 residues. CDR1 is SEHNR and CDR2 is FQNEAQ in the germline V gene (reference sequence). CDR3 nucleotide sequence: TGTGCCAGCAGCTTAGTGCCGGGAGGGAAGAATGAGCAGTTCTTC. Its protein product is CASSLVPGGKNEQFF.

The chain has TRBV5-1 and TRBJ2-5, with D perhaps TRBD2 (6 bases). This CDR3 has 13 residues. V lost 0 bases, J lost 5 bases, and 8 bases lay in between. Germline V gene sequence: CDR1 SGHRS, CDR2 YFSETQ. This CDR3 reads CASSLGGIETQYF. CDR3 nucleotide sequence: TGCGCCAGCAGCTTGGGCGGGATCGAGACCCAGTACTTC.

This clone was counted a few times. The chain has TRBV2 and TRBJ1-3; D is ambiguous. Trimming pared 6 bases from V and 4 bases from J, leaving 10 bases between. This CDR3 spans 13 amino acids. CDR1 and CDR2 (germline): SNHLY, FYNNEI. CDR3 amino acids: CASSEGYGNTIYF. CDR3 nucleotide sequence: TGTGCCAGCAGCGAGGGTTACGGAAACACCATATATTTT.

The chain recombines TRBV27 with TRBJ2-1; 11 nucleotides agree with TRBD2. V shed 6 bases and J 6 bases; nucleotides not matched to a gene: 10. Germline loops: CDR1 MNHEY, CDR2 SMNVEV (reference sequence). CDR3 length: 16 residues. CDR3 nucleotides: TGTGCCAGCAGCCTAATAGCGGGGGGGGAGATCAATGAGCAGTTCTTC. Translated: CASSLIAGGEINEQFF.

The chain joins TRBV4-2 to TRBJ2-1; 11 bases align to TRBD2. Germline V CDR1 and CDR2: LGHNA, YNFKEQ. This CDR3 has 15 residues. With V trimmed by 7 bases and J by 6 bases, 8 bases remained unmatched. The CDR3 bases are TGTGCCAGCACCGACCCGGGACTAGCGGCCAATGAGCAGTTCTTC. Its translation is CASTDPGLAANEQFF.

The chain combines TRBV6-6 with TRBJ2-7; TRBD2 agrees at 8 bases. This CDR3 region has 11 residues. J gave up 7 bases and V 11 bases, and 7 bases lay outside the gene matches. CDR1 and CDR2 from the germline V gene are MNHNY and SVGAGI (reference sequence). This CDR3 is CAVGLAREQYF. In DNA form, the CDR3 reads TGTGCCGTCGGACTAGCTCGGGAGCAGTACTTC.

The chain couples TRBV9 to TRBJ1-2; TRBD1 matches at 7 bases. The V gene's germline CDR1 is SGDLS and CDR2 YYNGEE. CDR3 length equals 13 residues. The trim removed 4 bases at V and 4 bases at J, leaving 4 bases unmatched. The CDR3 DNA reads as TGTGCCAGCAGCCCCAGACAGGGCTATGGCTACACCTTC. Translating it yields CASSPRQGYGYTF.

The chain couples TRBV7-9 to TRBJ2-2, with TRBD2 identical over 14 bases. This CDR3 is 16 amino acids long. Trimming cost V 11 bases and J 1 base; bases outside gene matches: 6. CDR1 is SEHNR, CDR2 FQNEAQ, per germline (reference sequence). CDR3 loop: CAAWGLAGENTGELFF. The DNA for the CDR3 is TGTGCCGCTTGGGGACTAGCGGGGGAGAACACCGGGGAGCTGTTTTTT.

The chain links TRBV19 to TRBJ2-5; no clear D. CDR3 length: 13 amino acids. Germline CDR1 reads LNHDA; CDR2 reads SQIVND (reference sequence). Trimming left V 1 base short and J 4 bases short, with 7 bases between. CDR3 DNA: TGTGCCAGTAGTATAGCGCTTAGAGAGACCCAGTACTTC. Amino acid sequence: CASSIALRETQYF.